Sequencing of this T cell receptor (beta chain) was carried out in a study of blood T cell repertoires in COVID-19. Study background: Samples taken during acute and convalescent COVID-19 were collected in the United States, Italy and Spain. Sample material is recorded as cDNA or gDNA derived from T cells, B-cell-depleted T cells, or PBMCs.

Authors' processing steps: Nucleated cell number was recorded as an estimate derived from reference gene primer amplification. The table came from immunoSEQ multiplex PCR; TCRdb's copy has only in-frame clones and leaves some out. V and J calls and clone size are given by that table; D and trimming were obtained from the DNA. The sample has 200,000 or so clones; about 80% are singletons. CDR1 is MRHNA, CDR2 SNTAGT, per germline. With V trimmed by 6 bases and J by 5 bases, 8 bases remained unmatched. CDR3 length: 14 residues. Sequenced sample: peripheral blood. The sequence derives from a human donor with acute or convalescent COVID-19. The donor label of this sample is uncertain. The chain couples TRBV6-4 to TRBJ1-1; 8 bases are shared with TRBD1. CDR3 region: CASRNTDRDTEAFF. The CDR3 nucleotides are TGTGCCAGCAGGAATACGGACAGGGATACTGAAGCTTTCTTT.